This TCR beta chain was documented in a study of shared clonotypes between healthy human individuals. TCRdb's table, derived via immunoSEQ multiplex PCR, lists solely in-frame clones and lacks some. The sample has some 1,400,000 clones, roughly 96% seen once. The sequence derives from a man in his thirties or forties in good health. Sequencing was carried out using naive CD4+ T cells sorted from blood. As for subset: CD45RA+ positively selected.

The CDR3 is CASSKTGMVEAFF. CDR3 nucleotides: TGTGCCAGCAGCAAGACAGGGATGGTTGAAGCTTTCTTT. The V and J genes are TRBV14 and TRBJ1-1; 7 bases line up with TRBD1. The CDR3 is 13 residues long. J gave up 7 bases and V 5 bases, and 7 bases lay outside the gene matches. Germline assignment: CDR1 SGHDN and CDR2 FVKESK. The entire variable domain, with the rest obtained from reference TRBV14 and TRBJ1-1, is as follows: EAGVTQFPSHSVIEKGQTVTLRCDPISGHDNLYWYRRVMGKEIKFLLHFVKESKQDESGMPNNRFLAERTGGTYSTLKVQPAELEDSGVYFCASSKTGMVEAFFGQGTRLTVV.